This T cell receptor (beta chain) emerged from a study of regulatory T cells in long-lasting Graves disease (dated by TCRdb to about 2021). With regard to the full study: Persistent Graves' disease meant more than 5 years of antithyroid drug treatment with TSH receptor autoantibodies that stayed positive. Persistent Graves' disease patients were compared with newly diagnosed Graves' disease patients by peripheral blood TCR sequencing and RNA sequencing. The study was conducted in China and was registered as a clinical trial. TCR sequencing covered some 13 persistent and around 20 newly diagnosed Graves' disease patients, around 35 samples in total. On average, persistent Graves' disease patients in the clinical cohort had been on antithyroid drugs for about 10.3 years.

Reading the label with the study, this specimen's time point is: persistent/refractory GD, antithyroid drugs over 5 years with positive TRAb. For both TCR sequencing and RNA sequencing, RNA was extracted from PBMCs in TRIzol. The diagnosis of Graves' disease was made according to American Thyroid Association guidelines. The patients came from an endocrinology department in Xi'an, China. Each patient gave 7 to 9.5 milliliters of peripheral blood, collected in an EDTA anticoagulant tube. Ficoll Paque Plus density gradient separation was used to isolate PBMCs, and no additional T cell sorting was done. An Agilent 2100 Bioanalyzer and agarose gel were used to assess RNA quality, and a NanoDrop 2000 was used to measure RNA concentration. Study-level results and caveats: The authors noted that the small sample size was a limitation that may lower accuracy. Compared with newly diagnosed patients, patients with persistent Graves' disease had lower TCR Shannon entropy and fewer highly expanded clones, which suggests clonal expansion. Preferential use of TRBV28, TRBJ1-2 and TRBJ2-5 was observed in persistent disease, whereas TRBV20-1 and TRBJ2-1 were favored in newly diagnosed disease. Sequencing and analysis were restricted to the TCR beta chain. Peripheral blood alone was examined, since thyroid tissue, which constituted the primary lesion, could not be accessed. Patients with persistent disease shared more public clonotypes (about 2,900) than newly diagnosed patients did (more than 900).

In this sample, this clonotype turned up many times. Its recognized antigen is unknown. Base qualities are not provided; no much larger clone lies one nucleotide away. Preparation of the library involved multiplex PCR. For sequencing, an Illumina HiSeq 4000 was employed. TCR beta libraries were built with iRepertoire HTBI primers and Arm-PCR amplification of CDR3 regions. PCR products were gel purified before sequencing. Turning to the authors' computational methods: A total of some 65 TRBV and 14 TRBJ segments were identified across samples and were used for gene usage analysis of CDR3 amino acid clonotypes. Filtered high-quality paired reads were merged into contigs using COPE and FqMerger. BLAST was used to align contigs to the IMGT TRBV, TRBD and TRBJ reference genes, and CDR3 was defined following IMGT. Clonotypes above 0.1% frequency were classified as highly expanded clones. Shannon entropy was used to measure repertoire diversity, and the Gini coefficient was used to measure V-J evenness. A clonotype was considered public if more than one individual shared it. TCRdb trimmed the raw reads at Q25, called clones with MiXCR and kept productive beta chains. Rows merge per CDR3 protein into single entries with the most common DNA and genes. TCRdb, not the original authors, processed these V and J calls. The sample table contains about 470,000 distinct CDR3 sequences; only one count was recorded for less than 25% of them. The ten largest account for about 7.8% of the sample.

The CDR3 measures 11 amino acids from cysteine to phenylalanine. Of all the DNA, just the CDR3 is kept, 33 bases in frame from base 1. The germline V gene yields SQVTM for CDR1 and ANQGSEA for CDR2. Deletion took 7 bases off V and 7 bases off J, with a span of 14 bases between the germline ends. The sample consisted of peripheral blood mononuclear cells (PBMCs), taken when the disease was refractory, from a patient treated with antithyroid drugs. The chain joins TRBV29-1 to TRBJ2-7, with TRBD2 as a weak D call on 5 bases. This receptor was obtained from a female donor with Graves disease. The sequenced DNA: TGCAGCGGAGGGATTTCGGGGGAGCAGTACTTC. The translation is CSGGISGEQYF.